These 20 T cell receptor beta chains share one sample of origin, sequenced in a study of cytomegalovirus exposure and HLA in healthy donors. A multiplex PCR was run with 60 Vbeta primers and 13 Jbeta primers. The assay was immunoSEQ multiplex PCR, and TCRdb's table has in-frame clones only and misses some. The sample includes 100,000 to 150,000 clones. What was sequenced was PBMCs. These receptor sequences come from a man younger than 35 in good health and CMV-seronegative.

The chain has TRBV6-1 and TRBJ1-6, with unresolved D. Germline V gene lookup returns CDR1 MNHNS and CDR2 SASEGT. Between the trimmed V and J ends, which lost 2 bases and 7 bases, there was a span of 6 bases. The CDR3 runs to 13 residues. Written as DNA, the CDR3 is TGTGCCAGCAGTGAACTAGGAAATTCACCCCTCCACTTT. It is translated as CASSELGNSPLHF.

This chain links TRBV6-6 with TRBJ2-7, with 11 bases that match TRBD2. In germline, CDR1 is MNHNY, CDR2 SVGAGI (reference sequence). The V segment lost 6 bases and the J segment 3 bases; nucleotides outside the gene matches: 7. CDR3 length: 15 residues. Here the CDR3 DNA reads TGTGCCAGCAGCCTAGGGACTAGCGGACTCTACGAGCAGTACTTC. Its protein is CASSLGTSGLYEQYF.

DNA of the CDR3: TGTGCCAGCAGCTTATTAGGGACAGGGGGTCATGGCTACACCTTC. This gives the protein CASSLLGTGGHGYTF. The J gene is TRBJ1-2, the V gene TRBV7-2; the match to TRBD1 covers 11 bases. The CDR3 spans 15 residues. Trimming at V came to 2 bases and at J to 6 bases, leaving 5 bases not matched to a gene. CDR1 and CDR2 from the germline V gene are SGHTA and FQGNSA.

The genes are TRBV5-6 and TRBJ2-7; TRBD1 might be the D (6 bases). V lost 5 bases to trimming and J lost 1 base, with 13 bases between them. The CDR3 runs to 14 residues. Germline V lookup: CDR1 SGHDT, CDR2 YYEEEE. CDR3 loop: CASSPGTFSYEQYF. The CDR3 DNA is TGTGCCAGCAGTCCCGGGACATTTTCCTACGAGCAGTACTTC.

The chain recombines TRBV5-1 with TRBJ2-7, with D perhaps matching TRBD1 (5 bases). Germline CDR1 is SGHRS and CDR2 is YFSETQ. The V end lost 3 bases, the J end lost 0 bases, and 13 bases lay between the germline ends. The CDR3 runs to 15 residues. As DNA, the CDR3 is TGCGCCAGCAGCTCTACTTTGGGGCCCTCCTACGAGCAGTACTTC. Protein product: CASSSTLGPSYEQYF.

CDR3 region: CASSLGREETQYF. The CDR3 region has the DNA TGCGCCAGCAGCTTGGGCAGGGAAGAGACCCAGTACTTC. The rearrangement uses TRBV5-1 and TRBJ2-5; D is possibly TRBD1 (5 bases). The CDR3 has 13 amino acids. The germline V gene has CDR1 SGHRS and CDR2 YFSETQ. Deletions cut 0 bases from V and 3 bases from J, with 6 bases between. The whole variable domain, filled in from reference TRBV5-1 and TRBJ2-5, reads KAGVTQTPRYLIKTRGQQVTLSCSPISGHRSVSWYQQTPGQGLQFLFEYFSETQRNKGNFPGRFSGRQFSNSRSEMNVSTLELGDSALYLCASSLGREETQYFGPGTRLLVL.

CDR3 sequence (DNA): TGCGCCAGCAGCCCGGGACTAGCGGGGGCCCCCTACGAGCAGTACTTC. This sequence encodes CASSPGLAGAPYEQYF. The V gene is TRBV5-1, the J gene TRBJ2-7; 14 bases are a match to TRBD2. The V segment lost 4 bases and the J segment 2 bases; nucleotides outside the gene matches: 5. Germline V CDR1 and CDR2: SGHRS, YFSETQ. This CDR3 contains 16 residues.

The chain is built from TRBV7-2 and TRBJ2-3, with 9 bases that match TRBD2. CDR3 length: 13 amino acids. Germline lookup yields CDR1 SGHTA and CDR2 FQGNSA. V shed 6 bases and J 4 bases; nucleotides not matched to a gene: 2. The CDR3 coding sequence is TGTGCCAGCAGGGTAGCGGGAGCAGATACGCAGTATTTT. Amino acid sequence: CASRVAGADTQYF.

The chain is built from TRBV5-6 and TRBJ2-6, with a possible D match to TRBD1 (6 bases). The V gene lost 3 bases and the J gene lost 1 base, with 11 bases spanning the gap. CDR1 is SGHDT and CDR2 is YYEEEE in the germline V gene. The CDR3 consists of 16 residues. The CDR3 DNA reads TGTGCCAGCAGCTCCCCCAGGGGTTCTGGGGCCAACGTCCTGACTTTC. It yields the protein CASSSPRGSGANVLTF.

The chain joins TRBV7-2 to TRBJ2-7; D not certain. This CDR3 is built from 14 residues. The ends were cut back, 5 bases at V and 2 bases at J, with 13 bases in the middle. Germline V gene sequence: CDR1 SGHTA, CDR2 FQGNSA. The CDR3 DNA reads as TGTGCCAGCAGCCAGAGCGTTCTACCCTACGAGCAGTACTTC. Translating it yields CASSQSVLPYEQYF.

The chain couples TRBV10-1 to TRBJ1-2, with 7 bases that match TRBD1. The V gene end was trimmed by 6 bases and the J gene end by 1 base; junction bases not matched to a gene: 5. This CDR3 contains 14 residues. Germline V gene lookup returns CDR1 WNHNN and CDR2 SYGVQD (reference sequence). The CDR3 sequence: CASRGTVLNYGYTF. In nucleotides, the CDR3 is TGCGCCAGCAGGGGGACAGTTCTTAACTATGGCTACACCTTC.

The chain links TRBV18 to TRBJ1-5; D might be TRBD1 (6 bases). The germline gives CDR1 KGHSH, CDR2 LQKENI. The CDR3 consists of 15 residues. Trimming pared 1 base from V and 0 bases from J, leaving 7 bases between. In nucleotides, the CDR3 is TGTGCCAGCTCACCACGAGGGGGTAGCAATCAGCCCCAGCATTTT. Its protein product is CASSPRGGSNQPQHF.

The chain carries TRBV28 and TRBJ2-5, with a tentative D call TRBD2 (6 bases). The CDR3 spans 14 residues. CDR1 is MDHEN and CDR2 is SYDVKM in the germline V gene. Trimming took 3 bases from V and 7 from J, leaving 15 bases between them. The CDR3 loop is CASSLERAWGTQYF. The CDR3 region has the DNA TGTGCCAGCAGTTTGGAGCGGGCCTGGGGGACCCAGTACTTC.

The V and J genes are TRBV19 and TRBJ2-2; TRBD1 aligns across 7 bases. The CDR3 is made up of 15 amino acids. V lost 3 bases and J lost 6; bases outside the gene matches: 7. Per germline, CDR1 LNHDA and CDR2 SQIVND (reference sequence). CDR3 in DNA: TGTGCCAGTAGTATTCAAGGGGGCGCGGCCGGGGAGCTGTTTTTT. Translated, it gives CASSIQGGAAGELFF.

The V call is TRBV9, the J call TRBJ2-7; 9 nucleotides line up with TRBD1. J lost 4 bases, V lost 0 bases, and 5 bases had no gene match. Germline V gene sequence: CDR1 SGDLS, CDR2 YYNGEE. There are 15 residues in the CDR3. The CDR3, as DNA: TGTGCCAGCAGCGTAGATGGGACAGGGATATACGAGCAGTACTTC. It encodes CASSVDGTGIYEQYF. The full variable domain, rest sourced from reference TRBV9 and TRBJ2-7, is DSGVTQTPKHLITATGQRVTLRCSPRSGDLSVYWYQQSLDQGLQFLIQYYNGEERAKGNILERFSAQQFPDLHSELNLSSLELGDSALYFCASSVDGTGIYEQYFGPGTRLTVT.

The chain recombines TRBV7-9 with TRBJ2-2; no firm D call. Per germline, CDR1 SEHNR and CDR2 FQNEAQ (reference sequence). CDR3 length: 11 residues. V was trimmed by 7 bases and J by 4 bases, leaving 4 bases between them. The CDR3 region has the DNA TGTGCCAGCACTCTCACCGGGGAGCTGTTTTTT. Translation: CASTLTGELFF.

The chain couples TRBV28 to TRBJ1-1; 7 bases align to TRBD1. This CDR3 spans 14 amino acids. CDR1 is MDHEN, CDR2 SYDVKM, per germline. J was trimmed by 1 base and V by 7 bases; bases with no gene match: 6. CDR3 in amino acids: CASTPGGRNTEAFF. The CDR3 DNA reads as TGTGCCAGCACTCCAGGGGGAAGGAACACTGAAGCTTTCTTT.

CDR3: CASSQEDSVAGGYTF. The DNA for the CDR3 is TGTGCCAGCAGCCAAGAAGATAGCGTTGCAGGTGGCTACACCTTC. The V and J genes are TRBV14 and TRBJ1-2, with D unresolved. CDR3 size: 15 residues. Trimming stripped 0 bases from V and 7 bases from J, with 15 bases between. CDR1 SGHDN and CDR2 FVKESK come from the germline V gene.

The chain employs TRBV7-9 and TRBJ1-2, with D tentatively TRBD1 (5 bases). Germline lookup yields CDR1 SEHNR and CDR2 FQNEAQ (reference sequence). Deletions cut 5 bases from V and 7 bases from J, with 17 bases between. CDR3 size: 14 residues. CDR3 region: CASSPSGGFFGYTF. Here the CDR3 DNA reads TGTGCCAGCAGCCCCTCGGGGGGTTTCTTTGGCTACACCTTC.

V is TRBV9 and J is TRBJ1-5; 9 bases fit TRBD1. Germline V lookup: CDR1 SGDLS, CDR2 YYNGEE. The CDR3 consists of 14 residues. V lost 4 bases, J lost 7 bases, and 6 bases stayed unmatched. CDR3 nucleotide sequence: TGTGCCAGCAGCTTGACAGGGGGGGTACAGCCCCAGCATTTT. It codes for CASSLTGGVQPQHF.